Described below is a single TCR beta chain sequence and its context. Its specificity is not known. This specimen comes from a study of shared clonotypes between healthy human individuals. Study overall: There were three CD4 naive, three CD4 memory, two CD8 naive and one CD8 memory plates per donor.

The germline gives CDR1 KGHSH, CDR2 LQKENI. J was trimmed by 10 bases and V by 6 bases; bases with no gene match: 15. This CDR3 contains 15 residues. Findings and caveats of the study: The sharing of around 5% of naive CD4 clonotypes was seen across a few donors.

Donors, without exception, were Caucasian adults residing in Nashville, Tennessee. The input for sorted-subset replicate PCRs was approximately 200 ng DNA, around 30,000 T cell genomes. Sequencing was performed with immunoSEQ multiplex PCR; in TCRdb, only in-frame clones are kept and a portion is missing. The profile shows roughly 2.2 million clones, roughly 93% of them singletons. This TCR came from a man aged 18 to 29 in good health. Some clones in this sample may be carry-over from other donors' samples. Sequencing used naive CD4+ T cells from PBMCs. Documented subset: CD45RA+ positively selected. The chain links TRBV18 to TRBJ2-1; TRBD1 matches at 7 bases. Written as DNA, the CDR3 is TGTGCCAGCTCCTCCACCATAGACAGGGTATGGGAGCAGTTCTTC. As protein: CASSSTIDRVWEQFF. Variable domain in full (rest from reference TRBV18 and TRBJ2-1): NAGVMQNPRHLVRRRGQEARLRCSPMKGHSHVYWYRQLPEEGLKFMVYLQKENIIDESGMPKERFSAEFPKEGPSILRIQQVVRGDSAAYFCASSSTIDRVWEQFFGPGTRLTVL.